These 4 T cell receptor beta chains share one sample of origin, sequenced in a study of cytomegalovirus exposure and HLA in healthy donors. With 60 Vbeta and 13 Jbeta primers, the PCR was carried out. Assay used: immunoSEQ multiplex PCR; TCRdb lists only in-frame clones, some missing. The sample shows about 82,000 clones, roughly 84% of them seen only once. Specimen: PBMCs. Receptor source: a man between 65 and 85 years old in good health and CMV-seropositive.

The V and J genes are TRBV9 and TRBJ1-6; tentative D call: TRBD1 (6 bases). The CDR3 totals 16 residues. Germline V gene sequence: CDR1 SGDLS, CDR2 YYNGEE. V lost 0 bases to trimming and J lost 5 bases, with 12 bases between them. CDR3 DNA sequence: TGTGCCAGCAGCGTAGATAGCACAGGGCATAATTCACCCCTCCACTTT. Its translation is CASSVDSTGHNSPLHF.

A few counts support this clone. V is TRBV6-5 and J is TRBJ2-4; 11 bases align to TRBD2. The CDR3 has 13 amino acids. The trim removed 6 bases at V and 7 bases at J, leaving 2 bases unmatched. Germline V lookup: CDR1 MNHEY, CDR2 SVGAGI. CDR3 bases: TGTGCCAGCAGCCCTAGCGGGAGGAACATTCAGTACTTC. Translating gives CASSPSGRNIQYF.

The chain links TRBV10-3 to TRBJ1-5; D not resolved. Looked up from germline, CDR1 is ENHRY and CDR2 is SYGVKD. V lost 10 bases to trimming and J lost 3 bases, with 16 bases between them. This CDR3 has 14 residues. The CDR3 loop reads CATQDGLNNQPQHF. For the CDR3, the DNA is TGTGCCACCCAAGACGGACTGAACAATCAGCCCCAGCATTTT.

The genes are TRBV5-1 and TRBJ2-7; 11 bases agree with TRBD1. The CDR3 loop spans 16 amino acids. Germline V gives CDR1 SGHRS, CDR2 YFSETQ. J lost 4 bases, V lost 0 bases, and 6 bases had no gene match. The CDR3 loop is CASSLGGTGGRYEQYF. CDR3 sequence (DNA): TGCGCCAGCAGCTTGGGGGGGACAGGGGGACGGTACGAGCAGTACTTC.